This TCR beta chain originates from a study of T cell clonality in common variable immunodeficiency (dated by TCRdb to about 2015). Overall results and qualifications from the work: Despite equal DNA input, controls averaged around 87,000 unique sequences per sample versus about 31,547 in CVID samples. CVID TCRbeta sequences were reported to have fewer deletions and N-nucleotide insertions and to lack highly modified clones with 13 or more V deletions. Fewer TCRbeta clones were shared among CVID subjects than among healthy controls (p < 0.0001). Increased TCRbeta clonality was found in CVID subjects compared with healthy controls (t-test p = 0.018), with the increase being most characteristic of about a third of subjects. The authors noted that sequencing repertoires of T cell subpopulations would be needed to clarify what caused the increased clonality in CVID. Patient heterogeneity within the CVID cohort put limits on correlating repertoire features with clinical complications.

Diagnosis of CVID followed standard criteria, namely serum IgG, IgA and/or IgM below the normal range together with specific antibody deficiency. There were some 44 subjects in the CVID group (roughly 30 male and roughly 15 female), ranging in age from about 8 to 70 years, with a mean age of about 42. Predominantly Caucasian heritage was noted among both the CVID patients and the healthy controls. All CVID subjects had received replacement immunoglobulin therapy for at least one year at the time of study participation. No CVID subject was ill or taking immunomodulatory or immunosuppressive medication when blood was collected. Heparinized peripheral whole blood samples of about 5 to 9 ml were collected from each donor. Genomic DNA from adults with common variable immune deficiency (CVID) and from healthy adult controls was used to sequence TCRbeta CDR3 repertoires. Diluted blood was subjected to density centrifugation over Hypaque 1077 or Ficoll-Paque for isolation of peripheral blood mononuclear cells. Genomic DNA was obtained from unsorted mononuclear cells using either Qiagen column purification or a centrifugation-based method.

Cut back by 4 bases and 0 bases, the V and J ends lie 16 bases apart. According to the germline V gene, CDR1 reads MNHEY and CDR2 reads SVGEGT. Including cysteine and phenylalanine, the CDR3 has 16 amino acids. The DNA shown is the part of the CDR3 that was read: 39 bases, in frame from base 1. For sequencing, equivalent amounts of genomic DNA were input from CVID and control samples. For every sample, a 60 bp segment covering the rearranged TCRbeta CDR3 region was amplified and then sequenced. The immunoSEQ assay, a bias-corrected multiplex PCR with high-throughput sequencing, was employed for TCRbeta amplification. From the authors' description of their analysis: Every unique nucleotide sequence counted as a clone and was annotated with V, D and J genes, copy number and frequency. Sequences were labeled productive if in frame, and non-productive if out of frame or containing stop codons. As previously described, clonality was calculated on the basis of Shannon's entropy. The predicted amino acid sequences of productive clones were used to derive mean CDR3 Kyte-Doolittle hydropathy. The R hclust function was used to hierarchically cluster scaled V gene usage with Manhattan distance and complete linkage. To assess clone sharing by CDR3 amino acid sequence, 12 repertoires per group were resampled over 100 rounds. Repertoires were searched for more than 55 published EBV-specific and a few hundred published CMV-specific TCRbeta sequences. After two CVID samples that produced fewer than 10,000 sequences were dropped from the analysis, 45 or so CVID repertoires remained. The immuneACCESS repertoire file appears here via TCRdb, limited to in-frame rearrangements. These files lack a portion of the clones; in checked studies, under half of the deficit traces to unresolved V genes, and the cause of the others is not known. The DNA gave D and trimming, while V, J and clone size come from that table. For this sample, 15,000 to 25,000 clones are listed, none of them singletons. The ten largest make up about 25% of the sample.

Comment on this clone: There is no known antigen for this receptor. The observed sequence ends 3 residues before the CDR3 terminus, with the missing tail filled in from the germline J gene.

The clonotype was recovered from a human donor with common variable immunodeficiency. The sequencing sample was made of peripheral blood mononuclear cells. This chain joins TRBV6-2 or TRBV6-3 to TRBJ2-7, and the D gene may be TRBD1, 6 bases matching. CDR3 DNA (partial): TGTGCCAGCAGTTTCCCCCTCGGACAGTTCTCCTACGAG. This translates into CASSFPLGQFSYE. The complete CDR3 sequence is CASSFPLGQFSYEQYF.